This TCR beta chain emerged from a study of blood T cell repertoires in COVID-19. Study background: COVID-19 samples, acute and convalescent, were from the United States, Italy and Spain. PBMCs, B-cell-depleted T cells, or T cells were the source of the cDNA or gDNA that made up the material.

Trimming cost V 6 bases and J 7 bases, with 10 bases left between them. CDR1 is MNHEY, CDR2 SVGAGI, per germline. The CDR3 covers 12 residues. As originally analysed: Estimated nucleated cell counts came from reference gene primer amplification. Profiled with immunoSEQ multiplex PCR; TCRdb holds only in-frame clones, not every one. Clone size and V and J calls were adopted from that table, with D and trimming inferred from the DNA. Of some 150,000 clones in the sample, roughly 80% were seen once. The sequencing input was peripheral blood. The TCR comes from a human donor in a cohort sampled during active COVID-19. V gene TRBV6-5 combines with J gene TRBJ1-3, with D unclear. This chain's CDR3 is CASRLGPNTIYF. The CDR3 DNA is TGTGCCAGCAGACTAGGACCCAACACCATATATTTT.